A selection of T cell receptor beta chains follows, all from one sample in a study of blood T cell repertoires in COVID-19. Using immunoSEQ multiplex PCR, the repertoire was profiled, and TCRdb retains in-frame clones only, with some absent. This repertoire shows a few hundred thousand clones, 86% found once; its top ten account for less than 9%. The sample consisted of peripheral blood. The source of these receptors is a woman aged 60-70 years with COVID-19, enrolled during active disease. Each CDR3 is given without its conserved first and last residue. The size field is filled for only some rows; it gives once, few, many or a size class.

TRBV4-2,TRBJ2-1,.,ASSLVPGLAGGLFYEQF
TRBV7-9,TRBJ2-2,few,ASSLSRNANTGELF
TRBV30,TRBJ2-2,.,AWSARLPAGELF
TRBV3-1/TRBV3-2,TRBJ1-1,.,ASSQDTPGQGWGGTEAF
TRBV30,TRBJ1-2,.,AWRDPLGWAGGYT
TRBV3-1/TRBV3-2,TRBJ1-2,.,ASGDRGVYGYT
TRBV7-9,TRBJ1-2,.,ASSLGTEYGYT
TRBV11-2,TRBJ2-7,.,ASSLEVGGPYEQY
TRBV7-3,TRBJ2-3,few,ASSSTWGADTQY
TRBV5-1,TRBJ2-7,.,ASSLAGYYEQY